The 30 T cell receptor beta chains below were found in one sample sequenced in a study of cytomegalovirus exposure and HLA in healthy donors. In the PCR, 60 Vbeta and 13 Jbeta primers were used. Sequencing was performed with immunoSEQ multiplex PCR; in TCRdb, only in-frame clones are kept and a portion is missing. The sample lists some 150,000 clones; 63% were seen once. Input material: PBMCs. These receptors were collected from a woman in her fifties or sixties in good health and CMV-seropositive.

V usage is TRBV4-2 and J usage is TRBJ1-5; 10 positions agree with TRBD1. Germline lookup yields CDR1 LGHNA and CDR2 YNFKEQ. J gave up 1 base and V 1 base, and 1 base lay outside the gene matches. This CDR3 has 16 amino acids. CDR3 DNA sequence: TGTGCCAGCAGCCAAGGGGACAGGGGCAGCAATCAGCCCCAGCATTTT. It encodes CASSQGDRGSNQPQHF.

In this sample, this clone turned up a few times. The genes are TRBV28 and TRBJ1-2, with TRBD1 matching 8 bases. Germline CDR1 MDHEN, CDR2 SYDVKM. CDR3 size: 15 residues. J lost 0 bases, V lost 5 bases, and 5 bases had no gene match. CDR3: CASSGTGKSNYGYTF. As DNA, the CDR3 is TGTGCCAGCAGTGGGACAGGAAAATCTAACTATGGCTACACCTTC.

This clone was detected only once. The gene calls are TRBV5-1 and TRBJ1-5, with D perhaps TRBD1 (6 bases). Trimming cost V 0 bases and J 5 bases, with 12 bases left between them. The CDR3 covers 15 residues. CDR1 and CDR2 from the germline V gene are SGHRS and YFSETQ. The CDR3 DNA sequence: TGCGCCAGCAGCTTGGCCCCGGACAGATATCAGCCCCAGCATTTT. It translates to CASSLAPDRYQPQHF.

V and J are TRBV19 and TRBJ1-2; TRBD1 is a possible D gene (5 bases). This CDR3 spans 12 amino acids. V lost 2 bases and J lost 8, with 9 bases in between. CDR1 is LNHDA, CDR2 SQIVND, per germline (reference sequence). CDR3 nucleotide sequence: TGTGCCAGTAGTATACTGGGGCAAGGCTACACCTTC. Translating it yields CASSILGQGYTF.

This clone came up once. The V call is TRBV6-6, the J call TRBJ2-2; possible D gene TRBD1, 5 bases. The germline V and J ends were trimmed by 6 bases and 0 bases, with 8 bases remaining between them. The germline gives CDR1 MNHNY, CDR2 SVGAGI (reference sequence). CDR3 size: 14 residues. CDR3 DNA sequence: TGTGCCAGCAGCCGACAGCCGAACACCGGGGAGCTGTTTTTT. Translation: CASSRQPNTGELFF.

V usage is TRBV28 and J usage is TRBJ1-2; 9 nucleotides agree with TRBD1. Germline V gene lookup returns CDR1 MDHEN and CDR2 SYDVKM. CDR3 length: 15 residues. Trimming cost V 6 bases and J 5 bases; bases outside gene matches: 10. CDR3 amino acids: CASRTPPGTGYGYTF. In DNA, the CDR3 is TGTGCCAGCAGAACCCCCCCCGGGACAGGGTATGGCTACACCTTC.

The V gene is TRBV7-2, the J gene TRBJ2-3; D is perhaps TRBD2 (6 bases). CDR3 length: 13 amino acids. The germline V gene encodes CDR1 SGHTA and CDR2 FQGNSA. V shed 7 bases and J shed 4 bases, with 12 bases lying between them. CDR3 in DNA: TGTGCCAGCACCAGGAGGGCCGCAGATACGCAGTATTTT. This translates into CASTRRAADTQYF.

This rearrangement joins TRBV21-1 to TRBJ1-4; TRBD1 is taken as the D call from the table, unchecked against the DNA. TRBV21-1 is given as a pseudogene. This CDR3 has 15 residues. This CDR3 is CASSKRQGENEKLFF. The CDR3 bases are TGTGCCAGCAGCAAGCGACAGGGGGAGAATGAAAAACTGTTTTTT.

The rearrangement uses TRBV9 and TRBJ2-1; 11 bases fit TRBD2. This CDR3 is built from 15 residues. Looked up from germline, CDR1 is SGDLS and CDR2 is YYNGEE. Germline trimming cut 3 bases from V and 8 bases from J; bases unmatched to any gene: 7. As DNA, the CDR3 is TGTGCCAGCAGCGGTGGGACTAGCGGCGGGGATGAGCAGTTCTTC. It yields the protein CASSGGTSGGDEQFF. Complete variable domain (other parts from reference TRBV9 and TRBJ2-1): DSGVTQTPKHLITATGQRVTLRCSPRSGDLSVYWYQQSLDQGLQFLIQYYNGEERAKGNILERFSAQQFPDLHSELNLSSLELGDSALYFCASSGGTSGGDEQFFGPGTRLTVL.

This chain links TRBV10-3 with TRBJ2-7; 9 bases line up with TRBD2. CDR1 is ENHRY, CDR2 SYGVKD, per germline. This CDR3 has 14 residues. Losses at the gene ends were 6 bases for V and 2 bases for J; bases not matched to a gene: 5. CDR3 sequence: CAISLSGRTYEQYF. The CDR3 region has the DNA TGTGCCATCAGCCTTAGCGGGAGAACCTACGAGCAGTACTTC.

The chain employs TRBV28 and TRBJ1-1; TRBD1 is a possible D gene (5 bases). The CDR3 sequence is 14 residues long. The germline V gene has CDR1 MDHEN and CDR2 SYDVKM. V gave up 5 bases and J gave up 1 base, with 11 bases separating them. CDR3 DNA: TGTGCCAGCAGTCCCCCGCAGGGGAACACTGAAGCTTTCTTT. This translates into CASSPPQGNTEAFF. Variable domain in full (rest from reference TRBV28 and TRBJ1-1): DVKVTQSSRYLVKRTGEKVFLECVQDMDHENMFWYRQDPGLGLRLIYFSYDVKMKEKGDIPEGYSVSREKKERFSLILESASTNQTSMYLCASSPPQGNTEAFFGQGTRLTVV.

The chain employs TRBV28 and TRBJ1-3, with TRBD1 as a possible D gene (6 bases). Germline V gene data show CDR1 as MDHEN and CDR2 as SYDVKM. V lost 0 bases, J lost 0 bases, and 12 bases lay in between. The CDR3 loop spans 17 amino acids. CDR3 loop: CASSLWAGASSGNTIYF. The CDR3 DNA reads as TGTGCCAGCAGTTTATGGGCGGGGGCCAGCTCTGGAAACACCATATATTTT.

The chain recombines TRBV2 with TRBJ1-5; D gene uncertain. The CDR3 covers 16 residues. V gave up 7 bases and J gave up 3 bases, with 19 bases separating them. Germline assignment: CDR1 SNHLY and CDR2 FYNNEI. CDR3 loop: CASTSREKNLNQPQHF. DNA for the CDR3: TGTGCCAGCACCTCCCGGGAGAAAAATCTCAATCAGCCCCAGCATTTT.

The sample holds a few counts of this clone. The chain has TRBV11-2 and TRBJ1-5; D uncertain. V lost 1 base, J lost 5 bases, and 24 bases lay in between. This CDR3 has 19 amino acids. Germline-derived CDR1 and CDR2 are SGHAT and FQNNGV. DNA for the CDR3: TGTGCCAGCAGCTTAGTCGGATGGGTTAAGCGCCGTCACCATCAGCCCCAGCATTTT. It codes for CASSLVGWVKRRHHQPQHF. Together with reference TRBV11-2 and TRBJ1-5, the CDR3 gives the full variable domain: EAGVAQSPRYKIIEKRQSVAFWCNPISGHATLYWYQQILGQGPKLLIQFQNNGVVDDSQLPKDRFSAERLKGVDSTLKIQPAKLEDSAVYLCASSLVGWVKRRHHQPQHFGDGTRLSIL.

Only a few counts were recorded for this clone. The chain recombines TRBV18 with TRBJ2-2; maybe TRBD2 (6 bases). The CDR3 runs 14 residues. Germline V gene lookup returns CDR1 KGHSH and CDR2 LQKENI. Trimming removed 2 bases at V and 4 bases at J, with 8 bases between. CDR3 sequence (DNA): TGTGCCAGCTCACCAGCCGGGGGCACCGGGGAGCTGTTTTTT. Translation: CASSPAGGTGELFF.

V and J are TRBV7-9 and TRBJ2-7; 7 positions match TRBD1. The J segment lost 0 bases and the V segment lost 3 bases, leaving 2 bases of the junction unmatched. CDR1 and CDR2 (germline): SEHNR, FQNEAQ (reference sequence). The CDR3 loop spans 14 amino acids. The DNA for the CDR3 is TGTGCCAGCAGCTTGGACAGGAGCTCCTACGAGCAGTACTTC. Protein: CASSLDRSSYEQYF.

The chain employs TRBV9 and TRBJ2-7, with D perhaps TRBD1 (5 bases). Trimming took 2 bases from V and 2 from J, leaving 11 bases between them. The CDR3 sequence is 14 residues long. CDR1 and CDR2 from the germline V gene are SGDLS and YYNGEE. CDR3 nucleotides: TGTGCCAGCAGCGTTGGGGCGGCCCCCTACGAGCAGTACTTC. This codes for CASSVGAAPYEQYF. Together with reference TRBV9 and TRBJ2-7, the CDR3 gives the full variable domain: DSGVTQTPKHLITATGQRVTLRCSPRSGDLSVYWYQQSLDQGLQFLIQYYNGEERAKGNILERFSAQQFPDLHSELNLSSLELGDSALYFCASSVGAAPYEQYFGPGTRLTVT.

The chain joins TRBV5-8 to TRBJ1-5; 10 bases are shared with TRBD1. The CDR3 is made up of 15 amino acids. Germline loops: CDR1 SGHTS, CDR2 YDEGEE. V shed 3 bases, J shed 5 bases, and the junction held 5 bases outside the gene matches. The CDR3 DNA reads as TGTGCCAGCAGCTCGGGACAGGGGTCGCATCAGCCCCAGCATTTT. Residues: CASSSGQGSHQPQHF.

The chain combines TRBV30 with TRBJ1-1; 8 bases are shared with TRBD1. Per the germline V gene, CDR1 is GTSNPN and CDR2 is SVGIG (reference sequence). The CDR3 spans 12 residues. The V gene end was trimmed by 3 bases and the J gene end by 6 bases; junction bases not matched to a gene: 3. The CDR3 region is CAWRGTGPEAFF. CDR3 DNA sequence: TGTGCCTGGAGGGGGACAGGACCTGAAGCTTTCTTT.

In its sample, this clone was seen a few times. The rearrangement joins TRBV5-8 to TRBJ2-3, with 8 positions matching TRBD2. This CDR3 has 15 residues. The V gene's germline CDR1 is SGHTS and CDR2 YDEGEE. Trimming took 3 bases from V and 2 from J; bases not matched to a gene: 5. The CDR3 sequence is CASSSDGGATDTQYF. The CDR3 DNA reads as TGTGCCAGCAGCTCTGACGGGGGGGCCACAGATACGCAGTATTTT.

In nucleotides, the CDR3 is TGTGCCAGCAGCCAGCGGACAGGGAAGAGGATACCAGATACGCAGTATTTT. Translated: CASSQRTGKRIPDTQYF. The chain recombines TRBV7-2 with TRBJ2-3, with TRBD1 matching over 8 bases. Germline V gene sequence: CDR1 SGHTA, CDR2 FQGNSA. The V and J ends lost 5 bases and 4 bases, in that order; junction bases with no gene match: 14. The CDR3 is 17 residues long.

The chain recombines TRBV4-2 with TRBJ2-1, with 13 bases fitting TRBD2. This CDR3 is 15 amino acids long. Trimming took 4 bases from V and 9 from J; bases not matched to a gene: 6. Germline values: CDR1 LGHNA, CDR2 YNFKEQ. The CDR3 sequence: CASSPPGLAGPEQFF. In DNA, the CDR3 is TGTGCCAGCAGCCCCCCGGGACTAGCGGGACCTGAGCAGTTCTTC.

V and J are TRBV14 and TRBJ2-5, with 8 positions matching TRBD2. The DNA end is more similar to TRBJ2-7, so the J call may be wrong. Germline CDR1 reads SGHDN; CDR2 reads FVKESK. CDR3 length: 15 amino acids. CDR3 nucleotide sequence: TGTGCCAGCAGCCTACCGGGACTAGGGCGCTACGAGCAGTACTTC. The encoded protein is CASSLPGLGRYEQYF.

The CDR3 here is CASSPRLGRMETQYF. The CDR3 coding sequence is TGTGCCAGCAGTCCCCGTTTGGGCAGGATGGAGACCCAGTACTTC. This chain connects TRBV28 to TRBJ2-5; D remains ambiguous. The CDR3 runs to 15 residues. V was pared by 5 bases and J by 5 bases, with 18 bases between. Germline CDR1 MDHEN, CDR2 SYDVKM.

This chain connects TRBV6-6 to TRBJ2-3; 8 positions match TRBD1. CDR3 length equals 14 residues. V gave up 6 bases and J gave up 0 bases; unmatched junction bases: 2. Germline loops: CDR1 MNHNY, CDR2 SVGAGI (reference sequence). The CDR3 loop reads CASRDRVSTDTQYF. CDR3 DNA sequence: TGTGCCAGCAGGGACAGGGTTAGCACAGATACGCAGTATTTT.

The chain joins TRBV18 to TRBJ2-7, with 8 bases fitting TRBD2. Germline trimming cut 6 bases from V and 4 bases from J; bases unmatched to any gene: 17. The CDR3 has 17 amino acids. Germline CDR1 and CDR2: KGHSH and LQKENI. The CDR3 loop reads CASSPNPGTRGSYEQYF. The CDR3, as DNA: TGTGCCAGCTCTCCTAATCCCGGGACTAGGGGCTCTTACGAGCAGTACTTC.

This clone was found once. The V call is TRBV5-6, the J call TRBJ1-1; D perhaps matches TRBD1 (5 bases). This CDR3 contains 16 residues. Trimming cost V 0 bases and J 4 bases, with 16 bases left between them. Germline CDR1 is SGHDT and CDR2 is YYEEEE. CDR3 bases: TGTGCCAGCAGCTTGGTTGGGGGGGATCAGGTCACTGAAGCTTTCTTT. Residues: CASSLVGGDQVTEAFF.

This clone was seen only a few times. The chain joins TRBV2 to TRBJ1-1, with TRBD1 matching over 11 bases. The CDR3 runs to 18 residues. CDR1 and CDR2 from the germline V gene are SNHLY and FYNNEI. V shed 3 bases, J shed 3 bases, and the junction held 12 bases outside the gene matches. Here the CDR3 DNA reads TGTGCCAGCAGTGATGGGGCCGGACAGGGACAGGGGGACACTGAAGCTTTCTTT. Encoded protein: CASSDGAGQGQGDTEAFF. Based on the CDR3 plus reference TRBV2 and TRBJ1-1, the full variable domain is EPEVTQTPSHQVTQMGQEVILRCVPISNHLYFYWYRQILGQKVEFLVSFYNNEISEKSEIFDDQFSVERPDGSNFTLKIRSTKLEDSAMYFCASSDGAGQGQGDTEAFFGQGTRLTVV.

The gene calls are TRBV5-6 and TRBJ2-3; the D gene is possibly TRBD2 (6 bases). The germline V and J ends were trimmed by 3 bases and 1 base, with 12 bases remaining between them. Germline V gives CDR1 SGHDT, CDR2 YYEEEE. The CDR3 totals 15 residues. The CDR3 protein is CASSWDFGGTDTQYF. For the CDR3, the DNA is TGTGCCAGCAGCTGGGACTTTGGGGGCACAGATACGCAGTATTTT.

This clone appeared a few times. The V call is TRBV7-2, the J call TRBJ2-3; tentatively, D is TRBD2 (6 bases). Trimming stripped 1 base from V and 0 bases from J, with 14 bases between. CDR3 length equals 17 residues. Germline-derived CDR1 and CDR2 are SGHTA and FQGNSA. The CDR3 loop is CASSLGLTSGSTDTQYF. In nucleotides, the CDR3 is TGTGCCAGCAGCTTAGGGCTAACCAGCGGGAGCACAGATACGCAGTATTTT. Together with reference TRBV7-2 and TRBJ2-3, the CDR3 gives the full variable domain: GAGVSQSPSNKVTEKGKDVELRCDPISGHTALYWYRQSLGQGLEFLIYFQGNSAPDKSGLPSDRFSAERTGGSVSTLTIQRTQQEDSAVYLCASSLGLTSGSTDTQYFGPGTRLTVL.